These 11 T cell receptor beta chains were sequenced from one sample in a study of T cell repertoires in cytomegalovirus infection. Their antigen targets remain unknown. Via MiXCR, TCRdb re-called the reads, giving one row per CDR3 protein. The profile covers around 120,000 distinct CDR3 sequences, with roughly a quarter appearing a single time and 34% taken by the ten largest. Sequencing was carried out using PBMCs, sequenced either directly or after in vitro stimulation (not recorded which). Source of these receptors: a human donor in good health (CMV status not recorded). Some clones in this sample may be carry-over from other donors' samples.

This clonotype was detected a few times. The CDR3 spells CSARERTGDLFYNEQFF. DNA of the CDR3: TGCAGTGCTAGAGAGAGGACAGGGGATTTGTTCTACAATGAGCAGTTCTTC. V gene TRBV20-1 combines with J gene TRBJ2-1; 9 bases are shared with TRBD1. The CDR3 totals 17 residues. Per germline, CDR1 DFQATT and CDR2 SNEGSKA (reference sequence). The trim removed 0 bases at V and 3 bases at J, leaving 9 bases unmatched.

This sequence joins TRBV19 and TRBJ2-3; 7 nucleotides align to TRBD1. CDR1 and CDR2 (germline): LNHDA, SQIVND (reference sequence). The CDR3 totals 16 residues. The V and J ends lost 4 bases and 1 base, in that order; junction bases with no gene match: 8. The CDR3 DNA reads TGTGCCAGTAGTAACTGGACAGGACGCGGCACAGATACGCAGTATTTT. This codes for CASSNWTGRGTDTQYF.

This clonotype was detected many times. The chain employs TRBV7-2 and TRBJ2-3; 9 bases are shared with TRBD1. This CDR3 has 14 amino acids. CDR1 and CDR2 (germline): SGHTA, FQGNSA. With 5 bases clipped from V and 3 bases from J, the junction kept 3 bases outside the gene matches. Written as DNA, the CDR3 is TGTGCCAGCAGCATACAGGGGGCAACAGATACGCAGTATTTT. Amino acids: CASSIQGATDTQYF.

In its sample, this clonotype was seen a few times. The genes are TRBV27 and TRBJ1-1, with 9 bases that match TRBD1. The CDR3 consists of 16 residues. V lost 4 bases, J lost 4 bases, and 10 bases stayed unmatched. Germline V gene lookup returns CDR1 MNHEY and CDR2 SMNVEV (reference sequence). The CDR3 DNA reads as TGTGCCAGCAGTTCCATACAGGGGGCCAGGGTCACTGAAGCTTTCTTT. Translating it yields CASSSIQGARVTEAFF.

This chain links TRBV28 with TRBJ2-4, with D possibly being TRBD1 or TRBD2 (6 bases each). This CDR3 has 14 amino acids. V lost 6 bases and J lost 13, with 22 bases in between. The germline CDR1 and CDR2 sequences are MDHEN and SYDVKM. CDR3 region: CASRKGGDNSRQYF. The CDR3 DNA reads as TGTGCCAGCAGAAAGGGGGGTGACAACAGCCGGCAGTACTTC.

The chain has TRBV10-3 and TRBJ2-3, with 10 positions matching TRBD2. CDR1 and CDR2 (germline): ENHRY, SYGVKD. The CDR3 contains 15 residues. V was pared by 9 bases and J by 4 bases, with 10 bases of the junction left unmatched. The CDR3 region is CAIPSGRAGPDTQYF. CDR3 DNA: TGTGCCATACCAAGCGGGAGGGCCGGCCCAGATACGCAGTATTTT.

This clonotype was observed a few times. The chain combines TRBV28 with TRBJ2-6; D tentatively reads TRBD1 or TRBD2 (5 bases each). Germline V lookup: CDR1 MDHEN, CDR2 SYDVKM. V shed 3 bases and J shed 0 bases, with 12 bases lying between them. The CDR3 is 17 amino acids. CDR3 sequence (DNA): TGTGCCAGCAGTTTTCTGGGACGGAGCTCTGGGGCCAACGTCCTGACTTTC. Amino acid sequence: CASSFLGRSSGANVLTF.

This clonotype occurred a few times. The V and J genes are TRBV7-9 and TRBJ2-7; 8 nucleotides line up with TRBD1. J lost 5 bases, V lost 6 bases, and 9 bases had no gene match. The CDR3 runs 14 residues. Per the germline V gene, CDR1 is SEHNR and CDR2 is FQNEAQ (reference sequence). The CDR3 loop is CASSLDRGSDEQYF. Here the CDR3 DNA reads TGTGCCAGCAGTCTAGACAGGGGCTCGGACGAGCAGTACTTC.

The J gene is TRBJ2-7, the V gene TRBV6-1; the D gene is possibly TRBD2 (5 bases). This CDR3 region has 12 residues. Germline V CDR1 and CDR2: MNHNS, SASEGT. Trimming cost V 8 bases and J 7 bases, with 15 bases left between them. CDR3 sequence reads: CASGIEGGEQYV. CDR3 in DNA: TGTGCCAGCGGCATCGAGGGTGGGGAGCAGTACGTC.

This clonotype has only a few counts. The rearrangement links TRBV7-6 to TRBJ1-6; possible D gene TRBD1, 5 bases. The V gene's germline CDR1 is SGHVS and CDR2 FNYEAQ. V was pared by 7 bases and J by 7 bases, with 17 bases between. This CDR3 spans 15 amino acids. CDR3 loop: CASTEARGSNSPLHF. The CDR3 bases are TGTGCCAGCACCGAGGCAAGGGGTAGCAATTCACCCCTCCACTTT.

This sequence joins TRBV19 and TRBJ2-7; D is unresolved. The CDR3 is 15 residues long. Trimming took off 3 bases at V and 2 bases at J, with 14 bases between the two ends. In germline, CDR1 is LNHDA, CDR2 SQIVND (reference sequence). The CDR3 reads CASSIRLGLTYEQYV. The CDR3 region has the DNA TGTGCCAGTAGTATTAGACTCGGGCTCACCTACGAGCAGTACGTC.